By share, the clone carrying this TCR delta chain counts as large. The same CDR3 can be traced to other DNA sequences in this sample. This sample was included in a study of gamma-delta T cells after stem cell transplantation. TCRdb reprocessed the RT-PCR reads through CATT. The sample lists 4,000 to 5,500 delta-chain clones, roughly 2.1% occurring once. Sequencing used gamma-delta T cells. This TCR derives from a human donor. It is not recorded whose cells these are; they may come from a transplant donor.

CDR3 bases: TGTGCCTGTGACCCTATACTGGGGGATACGCCGGACACCGATAAACTCATCTTT. Translated: CACDPILGDTPDTDKLIF. The chain couples TRDV2 to TRDJ1; TRDD3 matches 13 bases. There are 18 residues in the CDR3. CDR1 and CDR2 from the germline V gene are GEAIGNYY and EKD. J lost 0 bases, V lost 3 bases, and 9 bases had no gene match.